This note documents a single TCR beta chain sequence. Its specificity is unknown. This entry belongs to a study of T-cell memory formation after mild COVID-19. Overall study findings and caveats: Balance between CD4 and CD8 was seen in clones contracting day 15 to 85, and a CD4+ lean was seen in later expanders.

Amplification by 5'RACE using constant-segment primers produced TCR alpha and TCR beta cDNA libraries that carried sample barcodes and UMIs. In TCRdb, the 5' RACE reads were re-called with MiXCR into one record per CDR3 protein. The sample records 300,000 to 400,000 distinct CDR3 sequences, more than 15% being singletons. Sequencing used PBMCs or a T cell subset sorted from them (not recorded which). This TCR was recovered from a young man who had mild COVID-19 (a few samples of this study predate the infection). Cell type and time point are not known.

The CDR3 loop reads CASRQGQGHTEAFF. The CDR3 region has the DNA TGTGCCAGTAGACAGGGGCAGGGGCACACTGAAGCTTTCTTT. The V and J genes are TRBV19 and TRBJ1-1; 7 bases line up with TRBD1. Germline trimming cut 6 bases from V and 3 bases from J; bases unmatched to any gene: 7. Germline V gene sequence: CDR1 LNHDA, CDR2 SQIVND (reference sequence). The CDR3 consists of 14 residues.